This T cell receptor (beta chain) was recorded in a study of T cells in Graves' hyperthyroidism and ophthalmopathy. Study overall: Peripheral blood samples were taken at initial diagnosis, prior to any treatment.

General study results and limits: Most expanded thyroid clonotypes above 0.001 recurred in blood.

The hyperthyroidism patients had all been newly diagnosed, and their disease duration was under 2 months. Their ages ranged from 18 to 65 years. Exclusion of a patient resulted from uncontrolled infection, other autoimmune disease, pregnancy or lactation. On this clonotype itself: The antigen is undetermined. A much larger clone lies one base from this, so it may be a read error.

TCR beta CDR3 region amplification was performed from RNA transcripts. Researchers ran a first-round RT-PCR on the TCR CDR3 using the HTBI primer set. TCRdb recomputed calls from the multiplex PCR reads with MiXCR, one row per CDR3 protein. The sample has roughly 570,000 distinct CDR3 sequences, 15% to 18% seen once. The receptor's source is a woman aged 30 to 39 with Graves' hyperthyroidism. Material: blood.

The CDR3 region is CASSSSGTKRLEQYF. As DNA, the CDR3 is TGTGCCAGCAGTTCCTCGGGGACTAAGCGGTTGGAGCAGTACTTC. This rearrangement joins TRBV27 to TRBJ2-7, with 7 bases matching TRBD2. The trim removed 4 bases at V and 7 bases at J, leaving 13 bases unmatched. This CDR3 is built from 15 residues. From germline, CDR1 is MNHEY and CDR2 SMNVEV (reference sequence).